Shown below are 9 T cell receptor beta chains from a single sample sequenced in a study of T cell responses to AZD1222 COVID-19 vaccine. Clones were sequenced by immunoSEQ multiplex PCR, and TCRdb holds only the in-frame ones, with some missing. The repertoire includes 110,000 to 150,000 clones, roughly 93% of them detected once, and about 2% sits in the top ten. Sequences were derived from peripheral blood, sampled 28 days after the second AZD1222 dose. The source is an adult who received the AZD1222 COVID-19 vaccine.

The chain recombines TRBV18 with TRBJ2-5; TRBD2 agrees at 7 bases. CDR3 length: 15 residues. Losses at the gene ends were 3 bases for V and 1 base for J; bases not matched to a gene: 5. The germline CDR1 and CDR2 sequences are KGHSH and LQKENI. CDR3 nucleotide sequence: TGTGCCAGCTCACCGGTTCGCGGGGGCCAAGAGACCCAGTACTTC. Protein product: CASSPVRGGQETQYF. The full variable domain, its missing parts supplied by reference TRBV18 and TRBJ2-5, is NAGVMQNPRHLVRRRGQEARLRCSPMKGHSHVYWYRQLPEEGLKFMVYLQKENIIDESGMPKERFSAEFPKEGPSILRIQQVVRGDSAAYFCASSPVRGGQETQYFGPGTRLLVL.

The CDR3, as DNA: TGTGCCAGCAGTTACACGTCCTACAGGCAGCCCCAGCATTTT. Residues: CASSYTSYRQPQHF. The chain combines TRBV6-2 or TRBV6-3 with TRBJ1-5; D is possibly TRBD1 (5 bases). V gave up 2 bases and J gave up 7 bases, with 12 bases separating them. The CDR3 covers 14 residues. From germline, CDR1 is MNHEY and CDR2 SVGEGT.

This chain joins TRBV29-1 and TRBJ1-1; D gene uncertain. V gave up 8 bases and J gave up 3 bases, with 22 bases separating them. CDR3 length equals 15 residues. Looked up from germline, CDR1 is SQVTM and CDR2 is ANQGSEA. The CDR3 loop is CSYLGRVTLDTEAFF. CDR3 bases: TGCAGCTACTTAGGGAGGGTAACTTTGGACACTGAAGCTTTCTTT.

The chain employs TRBV4-1 and TRBJ2-7, with TRBD1 as a possible D gene (5 bases). Trimming removed 4 bases at V and 3 bases at J, with 22 bases between. Per germline, CDR1 MGHRA and CDR2 YSYEKL. CDR3 size: 17 residues. The CDR3 DNA reads as TGCGCCAGCAGCCCCTTCAATGGGGCAGGAGCTAGCTACGAGCAGTACTTC. This encodes CASSPFNGAGASYEQYF.

The chain carries TRBV7-2 and TRBJ1-5, with 7 bases identical to TRBD1. Germline V gives CDR1 SGHTA, CDR2 FQGNSA. This CDR3 is built from 13 residues. The trim removed 5 bases at V and 7 bases at J, leaving 5 bases unmatched. The CDR3 protein is CASSNRGLQPQHF. The CDR3 region has the DNA TGTGCCAGCAGCAACAGGGGTTTACAGCCCCAGCATTTT.

The chain joins TRBV3-1 (or the pseudogene TRBV3-2) to TRBJ2-7, with D possibly TRBD2 on 5 matching bases. CDR1 LGHDT and CDR2 YNNKEL come from the germline V gene (reference sequence). The V end was cut by 0 bases, the J end by 5 bases, with 17 bases between. The CDR3 extends over 16 amino acids. Here the CDR3 reads CASSQDYRLYPNEQYF. For the CDR3, the DNA is TGTGCCAGCAGCCAAGACTACCGACTATATCCCAACGAGCAGTACTTC.

The genes are TRBV10-3 and TRBJ1-6, with D uncertain. The CDR3 extends over 16 amino acids. Trimming removed 0 bases from V and 7 bases from J, with 13 bases in between. Germline lookup yields CDR1 ENHRY and CDR2 SYGVKD. The CDR3 is CAISESRGQPNSPLHF. CDR3 nucleotide sequence: TGTGCCATCAGTGAGTCGAGAGGTCAGCCAAATTCACCCCTCCACTTT.

This clone was counted once. CDR3 sequence (DNA): TGTGCCAGCTCACCTTTGGACAGTTCCGACTATGGCTACACCTTC. Its translation: CASSPLDSSDYGYTF. The chain links TRBV18 to TRBJ1-2; perhaps TRBD1 as D (6 bases). In germline, CDR1 is KGHSH, CDR2 LQKENI. The CDR3 sequence is 15 residues long. Trimming left V 3 bases short and J 3 bases short, with 14 bases between.

This rearrangement joins TRBV27 to TRBJ1-1; D not resolved. V was pared by 3 bases and J by 0 bases, with 5 bases between. The CDR3 extends over 13 amino acids. Per germline, CDR1 MNHEY and CDR2 SMNVEV (reference sequence). CDR3: CASSFQVNTEAFF. CDR3 coding DNA: TGTGCCAGCAGTTTCCAGGTGAACACTGAAGCTTTCTTT.